Each of the 27 T cell receptor beta chains below was sequenced from the same sample in a study. Each CDR3 protein is one row after TCRdb ran MiXCR on the 5' RACE reads. The sample lists 8,000 to 8,500 distinct CDR3 sequences; about two thirds were seen once. Material: tumor-infiltrating naive CD4+ T cells sorted from the breast tumor. Stated subset: naive CD4+ T cells, CD4+CD45RA+CD25-. These receptors originate from a female donor with breast cancer.

The chain is built from TRBV20-1 and TRBJ2-5, with 9 bases fitting TRBD2. J was trimmed by 2 bases and V by 3 bases; bases with no gene match: 7. The CDR3 is 15 amino acids. Germline-derived CDR1 and CDR2 are DFQATT and SNEGSKA (reference sequence). The CDR3 is CSARPAGGRQETQYF. CDR3 DNA: TGCAGTGCTAGGCCAGCGGGGGGTCGACAAGAGACCCAGTACTTC.

The chain combines TRBV7-3 with TRBJ2-1; D uncertain. CDR3 length: 13 amino acids. CDR1 and CDR2 from the germline V gene are SGHTA and FQGTGA. V shed 4 bases and J shed 9 bases, with 13 bases lying between them. CDR3 in amino acids: CASSSTSGFEQFF. CDR3 DNA sequence: TGTGCCAGCAGCTCGACCTCCGGATTTGAGCAGTTCTTC.

The chain has TRBV28 and TRBJ1-1; no definite D call. CDR1 is MDHEN, CDR2 SYDVKM, per germline. The CDR3 length is 16 residues. Deletions cut 2 bases from V and 3 bases from J, with 16 bases between. The CDR3 is CASSLGGIGMDTEAFF. The CDR3 nucleotides are TGTGCCAGCAGTTTAGGTGGTATTGGAATGGACACTGAAGCTTTCTTT.

The gene calls are TRBV20-1 and TRBJ2-3, with unresolved D. Between the trimmed V and J ends, which lost 6 bases and 1 base, there was a span of 11 bases. Germline V lookup: CDR1 DFQATT, CDR2 SNEGSKA (reference sequence). The CDR3 runs to 13 residues. Here the CDR3 DNA reads TGCAGTGCCACCCGGCCCGGCACAGATACGCAGTATTTT. It yields the protein CSATRPGTDTQYF.

The chain links TRBV12-3 or TRBV12-4 to TRBJ1-2, with D possibly matching TRBD1 (5 bases). The V end lost 6 bases, the J end lost 5 bases, and 13 bases lay between the germline ends. CDR3 length: 13 amino acids. CDR3 DNA: TGTGCCAGCAGCCTTCAGGGAAATTATGGCTACACCTTC. It yields the protein CASSLQGNYGYTF.

The V call is TRBV20-1, the J call TRBJ2-5; D uncertain. CDR1 is DFQATT and CDR2 is SNEGSKA in the germline V gene (reference sequence). The V end was cut by 5 bases, the J end by 7 bases, with 8 bases between. There are 10 residues in the CDR3. The CDR3 DNA sequence: TGCAGTGCTCAGCGAGGGACCCAGTACTTC. Its translation is CSAQRGTQYF.

A few counts support this clonotype. This sequence joins TRBV7-2 and TRBJ2-4; D possibly uses TRBD1 or TRBD2 (5 bases each). The V and J ends lost 5 bases and 13 bases respectively, with 18 bases between them. Per germline, CDR1 SGHTA and CDR2 FQGNSA. The CDR3 runs to 13 residues. CDR3 DNA sequence: TGTGCCAGCAGCCCCGATGGGGGTCGCCCACAGTACTTC. This translates into CASSPDGGRPQYF.

The chain has TRBV6-1 and TRBJ1-5, with a tentative D call TRBD1 (5 bases). This CDR3 comprises 14 residues. Germline loops: CDR1 MNHNS, CDR2 SASEGT. Between the trimmed V and J ends, which lost 5 bases and 0 bases, there was a span of 8 bases. The CDR3 region is CASSMTDSNQPQHF. In nucleotides, the CDR3 is TGTGCCAGCAGTATGACAGATAGCAATCAGCCCCAGCATTTT.

The chain recombines TRBV29-1 with TRBJ2-7; the D gene is possibly TRBD1 (5 bases). The germline V and J ends were trimmed by 7 bases and 6 bases, with 10 bases remaining between them. This CDR3 contains 10 residues. Looked up from germline, CDR1 is SQVTM and CDR2 is ANQGSEA. The CDR3 is CSAVQGEQYF. CDR3 nucleotides: TGCAGCGCGGTGCAGGGCGAGCAGTACTTC.

This chain connects TRBV7-9 to TRBJ2-7; 9 nucleotides agree with TRBD1. The CDR3 contains 17 residues. Germline CDR1 reads SEHNR; CDR2 reads FQNEAQ (reference sequence). The trim removed 5 bases at V and 3 bases at J, leaving 14 bases unmatched. CDR3: CASSTTVPQGAIYEQYF. In DNA, the CDR3 is TGTGCCAGCAGCACTACGGTTCCACAGGGGGCAATCTACGAGCAGTACTTC.

The chain links TRBV20-1 to TRBJ2-3; 12 bases are a match to TRBD2. This CDR3 contains 16 residues. Trimming took 2 bases from V and 4 from J; bases not matched to a gene: 7. The germline V gene encodes CDR1 DFQATT and CDR2 SNEGSKA (reference sequence). The chain's CDR3 is CSARRAGLAGPDTQYF. The CDR3 nucleotides are TGCAGTGCTAGACGTGCCGGACTAGCGGGACCAGATACGCAGTATTTT.

The J gene is TRBJ2-2, the V gene TRBV11-2; D might be TRBD1 or TRBD2, each matching 5 bases. V dropped 5 bases and J dropped 3 bases, with 10 bases sitting between them. The CDR3 sequence is 14 residues long. Germline values: CDR1 SGHAT, CDR2 FQNNGV. The CDR3 loop reads CASSPGPDTGELFF. DNA for the CDR3: TGTGCCAGCAGCCCGGGACCTGACACCGGGGAGCTGTTTTTT. Variable domain in full (rest from reference TRBV11-2 and TRBJ2-2): EAGVAQSPRYKIIEKRQSVAFWCNPISGHATLYWYQQILGQGPKLLIQFQNNGVVDDSQLPKDRFSAERLKGVDSTLKIQPAKLEDSAVYLCASSPGPDTGELFFGEGSRLTVL.

This chain joins TRBV7-6 and TRBJ2-2, with no clear D. V was shortened by 5 bases and J by 1 base, with 14 bases between the two germline ends. CDR1 and CDR2 (germline): SGHVS, FNYEAQ. The CDR3 has 16 amino acids. CDR3 nucleotide sequence: TGTGCCAGCAGCCTAAACAGCGTTGGGAACACCGGGGAGCTGTTTTTT. Encoded protein: CASSLNSVGNTGELFF.

CDR3 DNA: TGTGCCAGCGGGACTAGCGGAATCACAGATACGCAGTATTTT. Its translation: CASGTSGITDTQYF. The chain recombines TRBV28 with TRBJ2-3, with TRBD2 matching 11 bases. Unmatched junction bases numbered 3, after V lost 8 bases and J lost 2 bases. The V gene's germline CDR1 is MDHEN and CDR2 SYDVKM. The CDR3 extends over 14 amino acids. The full variable domain, rest sourced from reference TRBV28 and TRBJ2-3, is DVKVTQSSRYLVKRTGEKVFLECVQDMDHENMFWYRQDPGLGLRLIYFSYDVKMKEKGDIPEGYSVSREKKERFSLILESASTNQTSMYLCASGTSGITDTQYFGPGTRLTVL.

V usage is TRBV5-1 and J usage is TRBJ1-1; possibly TRBD1 for D (6 bases). The CDR3 extends over 14 amino acids. The germline V gene has CDR1 SGHRS and CDR2 YFSETQ. The ends were cut back, 2 bases at V and 5 bases at J, with 13 bases in the middle. DNA for the CDR3: TGCGCCAGCAGCTTAGGAGGGGGAAATACTGAAGCTTTCTTT. This translates into CASSLGGGNTEAFF.

The gene calls are TRBV18 and TRBJ2-1; TRBD1 matches at 11 bases. Trimming took 1 base from V and 7 from J; bases not matched to a gene: 6. The CDR3 consists of 16 residues. CDR1 KGHSH and CDR2 LQKENI come from the germline V gene. For the CDR3, the DNA is TGTGCCAGCTCACCACGTGCGGGACAGGGGGGGAATGAGCAGTTCTTC. It is translated as CASSPRAGQGGNEQFF.

Regarding this clonotype: Germline is not matched at one junction end, which may reflect a read error. The chain uses TRBV4-2 and TRBJ2-7; 8 bases match TRBD2. The CDR3 consists of 15 residues. Looked up from germline, CDR1 is LGHNA and CDR2 is YNFKEQ. The CDR3 region is CASSQAREGRYEQYF. CDR3 in DNA: TGCGCCAGCAGCCAAGCCCGGGAGGGCCGATACGAGCAGTACTTC.

This chain connects TRBV12-3 or TRBV12-4 to TRBJ1-2; D unresolved. The CDR3 totals 13 residues. V lost 3 bases and J 8 bases, leaving 13 bases between the germline ends. CDR3 sequence (DNA): TGTGCCAGCAGTTTGGACGAGTCTCGGGGCTACACCTTC. Translating it yields CASSLDESRGYTF.

On this clonotype: An end of the junction does not agree with germline; a read error may underlie this. The chain couples TRBV7-2 to TRBJ1-3; perhaps TRBD1 as D (5 bases). Germline-derived CDR1 and CDR2 are SGHTA and FQGNSA. The CDR3 covers 14 residues. The CDR3, as DNA: TGTGCCAGCAGCTCGGGGCGGTCTGTAAACACCATATATTTT. This gives the protein CASSSGRSVNTIYF.

This chain joins TRBV10-3 and TRBJ2-5; TRBD1 or TRBD2 may be the D gene (5 bases each). This CDR3 is built from 14 residues. In germline, CDR1 is ENHRY, CDR2 SYGVKD. Between the trimmed V and J ends, which lost 0 bases and 8 bases, there was a span of 13 bases. The CDR3 sequence: CAISESKGSETQYF. As DNA, the CDR3 is TGTGCCATCAGTGAGTCGAAGGGGAGTGAAACCCAGTACTTC.

This chain joins TRBV7-9 and TRBJ2-1; D uncertain. The CDR3 contains 12 residues. The V and J ends lost 4 bases and 7 bases respectively, with 8 bases between them. Looked up from germline, CDR1 is SEHNR and CDR2 is FQNEAQ (reference sequence). CDR3 in amino acids: CASSSSSNEQFF. CDR3 bases: TGTGCCAGCAGCTCCTCCAGTAATGAGCAGTTCTTC.

This chain connects TRBV12-3 or TRBV12-4 to TRBJ2-1; no clear D. Trimming took 3 bases from V and 5 from J, leaving 8 bases between them. The CDR3 covers 13 residues. The DNA of the CDR3 is TGTGCCAGCAGTTTTGCTAGGAACAATGAGCAGTTCTTC. Amino acid sequence: CASSFARNNEQFF.

This chain connects TRBV5-1 to TRBJ2-3; the match to TRBD2 covers 9 bases. The germline V gene encodes CDR1 SGHRS and CDR2 YFSETQ. J was trimmed by 3 bases and V by 1 base; bases with no gene match: 3. The CDR3 length is 15 residues. The CDR3 protein is CASSLSGGLTDTQYF. For the CDR3, the DNA is TGCGCCAGCAGCTTGAGCGGGGGGTTGACAGATACGCAGTATTTT.

The genes are TRBV20-1 and TRBJ2-3, with D tentatively TRBD1 (5 bases). This CDR3 is 15 amino acids long. From germline, CDR1 is DFQATT and CDR2 SNEGSKA (reference sequence). V was shortened by 0 bases and J by 1 base, with 11 bases between the two germline ends. CDR3: CSARDQGFGTDTQYF. Here the CDR3 DNA reads TGCAGTGCTAGAGATCAGGGTTTTGGCACAGATACGCAGTATTTT.

As to this clonotype: The junction departs from germline at one end; a sequencing error may be responsible. DNA for the CDR3: TGTACCAGCAGATCTGGGACTGCGTCTGGAAACACCATATATTTT. Translation: CTSRSGTASGNTIYF. This sequence joins TRBV6-5 and TRBJ1-3, with a tentative D call TRBD1 (5 bases). The CDR3 sequence is 15 residues long. CDR1 is MNHEY, CDR2 SVGAGI, per germline.

This chain uses TRBV7-6 with TRBJ1-5; D is unresolved. This CDR3 has 12 residues. The germline V gene encodes CDR1 SGHVS and CDR2 FNYEAQ. The V end lost 5 bases, the J end lost 5 bases, and 7 bases lay between the germline ends. This chain's CDR3 is CASSPLDQPQHF. The CDR3 bases are TGTGCCAGCAGCCCCCTGGATCAGCCCCAGCATTTT.

This clonotype was counted only a few times. This rearrangement joins TRBV20-1 to TRBJ2-7, with D possibly being TRBD1 (6 bases). This CDR3 has 16 amino acids. V was pared by 0 bases and J by 2 bases, with 17 bases between. From germline, CDR1 is DFQATT and CDR2 SNEGSKA (reference sequence). CDR3 sequence: CSARDSGNRVPYEQYF. The DNA of the CDR3 is TGCAGTGCTAGAGATTCGGGGAACAGGGTCCCCTACGAGCAGTACTTC.